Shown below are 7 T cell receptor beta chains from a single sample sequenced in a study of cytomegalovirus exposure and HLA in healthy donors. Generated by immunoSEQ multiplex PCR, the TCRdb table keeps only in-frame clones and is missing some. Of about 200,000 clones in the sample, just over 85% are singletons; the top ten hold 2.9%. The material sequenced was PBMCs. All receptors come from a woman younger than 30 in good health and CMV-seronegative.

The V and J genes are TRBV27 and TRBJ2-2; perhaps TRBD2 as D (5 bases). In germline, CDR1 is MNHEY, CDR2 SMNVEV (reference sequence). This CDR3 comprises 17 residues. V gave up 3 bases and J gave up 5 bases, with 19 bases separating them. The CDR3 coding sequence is TGTGCCAGCAGTTTGGGGATCTGGAGAGGGCCAACCGGGGAGCTGTTTTTT. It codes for CASSLGIWRGPTGELFF.

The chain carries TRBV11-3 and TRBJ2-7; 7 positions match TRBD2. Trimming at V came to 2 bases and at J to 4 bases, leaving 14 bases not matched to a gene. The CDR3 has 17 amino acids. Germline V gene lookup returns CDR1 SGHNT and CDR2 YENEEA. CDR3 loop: CASSLRGVGTVSYEQYF. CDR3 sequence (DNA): TGTGCCAGCAGCTTACGGGGGGTGGGCACTGTGTCGTACGAGCAGTACTTC.

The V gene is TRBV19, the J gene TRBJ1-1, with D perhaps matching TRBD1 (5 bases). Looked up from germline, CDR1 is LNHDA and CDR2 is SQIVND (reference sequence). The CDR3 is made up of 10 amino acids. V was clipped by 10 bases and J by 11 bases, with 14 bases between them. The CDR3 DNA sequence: TGTGCCATCGTCCGGGGGGGGGCTTTCTTT. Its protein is CAIVRGGAFF.

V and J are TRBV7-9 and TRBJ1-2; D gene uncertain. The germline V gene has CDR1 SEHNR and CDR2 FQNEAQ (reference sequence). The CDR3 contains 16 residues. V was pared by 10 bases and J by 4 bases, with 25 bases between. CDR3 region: CAIPLLALGRSYGYTF. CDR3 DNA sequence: TGTGCCATACCATTACTCGCCTTGGGGAGGTCCTATGGCTACACCTTC.

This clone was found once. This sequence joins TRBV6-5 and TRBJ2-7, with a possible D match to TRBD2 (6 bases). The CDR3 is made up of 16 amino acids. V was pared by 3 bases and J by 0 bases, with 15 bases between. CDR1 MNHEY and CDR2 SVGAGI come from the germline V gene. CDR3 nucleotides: TGTGCCAGCAGTTATATTGGCGGGATGGTCTCCTACGAGCAGTACTTC. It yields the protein CASSYIGGMVSYEQYF.

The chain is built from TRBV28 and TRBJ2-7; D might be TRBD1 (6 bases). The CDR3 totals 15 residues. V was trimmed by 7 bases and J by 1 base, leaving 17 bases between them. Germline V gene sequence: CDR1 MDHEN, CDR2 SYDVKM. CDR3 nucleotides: TGTGCCAGCACCACCCCCAGGGGCCTATCCTACGAGCAGTACTTC. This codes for CASTTPRGLSYEQYF.

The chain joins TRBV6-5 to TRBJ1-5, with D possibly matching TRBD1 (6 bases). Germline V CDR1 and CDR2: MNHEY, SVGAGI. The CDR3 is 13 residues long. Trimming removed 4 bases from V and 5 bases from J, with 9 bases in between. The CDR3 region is CASSSDRYQPQHF. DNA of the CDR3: TGTGCCAGCAGTTCGGACAGATATCAGCCCCAGCATTTT.